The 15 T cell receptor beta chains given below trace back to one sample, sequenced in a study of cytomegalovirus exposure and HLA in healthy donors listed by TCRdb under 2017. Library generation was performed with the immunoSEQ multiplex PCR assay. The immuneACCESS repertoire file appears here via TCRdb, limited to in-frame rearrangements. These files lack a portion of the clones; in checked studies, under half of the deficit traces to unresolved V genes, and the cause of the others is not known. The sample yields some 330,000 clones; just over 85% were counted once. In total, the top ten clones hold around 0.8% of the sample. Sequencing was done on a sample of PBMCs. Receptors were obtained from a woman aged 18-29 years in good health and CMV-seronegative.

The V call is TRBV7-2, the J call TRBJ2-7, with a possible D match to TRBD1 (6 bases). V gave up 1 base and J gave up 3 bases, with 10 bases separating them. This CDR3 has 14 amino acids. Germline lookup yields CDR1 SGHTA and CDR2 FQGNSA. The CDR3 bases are TGTGCCAGCAGCTTAGGAGCAGGGGTCTACGAGCAGTACTTC. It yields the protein CASSLGAGVYEQYF.

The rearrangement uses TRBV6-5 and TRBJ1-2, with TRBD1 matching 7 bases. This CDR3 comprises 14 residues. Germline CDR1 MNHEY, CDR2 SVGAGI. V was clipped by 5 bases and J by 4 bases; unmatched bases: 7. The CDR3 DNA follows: TGTGCCAGCAGTGCACCGGGACAGATCTATGGCTACACCTTC. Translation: CASSAPGQIYGYTF.

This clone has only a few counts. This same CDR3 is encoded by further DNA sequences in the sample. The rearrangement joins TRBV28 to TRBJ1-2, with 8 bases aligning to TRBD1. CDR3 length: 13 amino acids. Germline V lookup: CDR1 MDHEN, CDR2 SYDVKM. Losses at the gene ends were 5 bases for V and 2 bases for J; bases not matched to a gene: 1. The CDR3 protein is CASSRQGNYGYTF. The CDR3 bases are TGTGCCAGCAGTCGACAGGGGAACTATGGCTACACCTTC.

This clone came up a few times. Here the CDR3 reads CASSERAGANVLTF. For the CDR3, the DNA is TGTGCCAGCAGTGAGCGCGCTGGGGCCAACGTCCTGACTTTC. The V gene is TRBV2, the J gene TRBJ2-6; D is ambiguous. The CDR3 length is 14 residues. CDR1 and CDR2 (germline): SNHLY, FYNNEI. The germline V and J ends were trimmed by 3 bases and 2 bases, with 5 bases remaining between them.

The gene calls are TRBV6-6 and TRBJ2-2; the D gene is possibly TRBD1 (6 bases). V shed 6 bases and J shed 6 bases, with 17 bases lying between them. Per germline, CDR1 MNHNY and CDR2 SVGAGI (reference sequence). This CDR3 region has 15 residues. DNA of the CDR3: TGTGCCAGCAGACAGGACAGTACGGCCTCCGGGGAGCTGTTTTTT. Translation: CASRQDSTASGELFF.

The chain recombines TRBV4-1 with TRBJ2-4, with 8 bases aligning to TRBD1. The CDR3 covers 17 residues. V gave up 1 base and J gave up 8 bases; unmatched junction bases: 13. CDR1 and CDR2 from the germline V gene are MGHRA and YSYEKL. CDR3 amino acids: CASSQAGTGGPRDIQYF. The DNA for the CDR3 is TGCGCCAGCAGCCAAGCCGGGACAGGCGGACCTAGGGACATTCAGTACTTC.

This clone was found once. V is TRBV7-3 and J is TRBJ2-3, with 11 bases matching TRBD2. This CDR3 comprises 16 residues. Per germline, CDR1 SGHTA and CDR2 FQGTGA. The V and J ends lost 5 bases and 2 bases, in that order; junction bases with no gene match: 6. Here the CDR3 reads CASSPIAGGSTDTQYF. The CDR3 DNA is TGTGCCAGCAGCCCTATAGCGGGAGGGTCCACAGATACGCAGTATTTT.

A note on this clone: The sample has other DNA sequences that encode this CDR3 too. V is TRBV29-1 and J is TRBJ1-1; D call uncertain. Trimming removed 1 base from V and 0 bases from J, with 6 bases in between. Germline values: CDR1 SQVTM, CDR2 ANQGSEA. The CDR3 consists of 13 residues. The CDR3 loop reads CSVEAQMNTEAFF. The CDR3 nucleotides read TGCAGCGTTGAAGCACAGATGAACACTGAAGCTTTCTTT.

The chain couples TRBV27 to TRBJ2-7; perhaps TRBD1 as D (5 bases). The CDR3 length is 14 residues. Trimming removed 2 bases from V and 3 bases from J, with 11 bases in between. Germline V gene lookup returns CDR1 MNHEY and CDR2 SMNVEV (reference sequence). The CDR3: CASSLRGLGYEQYF. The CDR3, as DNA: TGTGCCAGCAGTTTAAGGGGCCTGGGCTACGAGCAGTACTTC.

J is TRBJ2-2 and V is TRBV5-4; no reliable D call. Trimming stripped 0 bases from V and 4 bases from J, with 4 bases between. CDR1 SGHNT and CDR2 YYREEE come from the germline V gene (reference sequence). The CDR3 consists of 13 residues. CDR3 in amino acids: CASSLVLTGELFF. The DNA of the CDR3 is TGTGCCAGCAGCTTGGTTCTCACCGGGGAGCTGTTTTTT.

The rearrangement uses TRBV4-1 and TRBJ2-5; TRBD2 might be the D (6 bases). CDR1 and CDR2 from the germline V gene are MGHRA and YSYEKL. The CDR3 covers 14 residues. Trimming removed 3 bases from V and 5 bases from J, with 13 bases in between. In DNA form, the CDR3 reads TGCGCCAGCAGCCATATATGGGGGAGGGAGACCCAGTACTTC. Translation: CASSHIWGRETQYF.

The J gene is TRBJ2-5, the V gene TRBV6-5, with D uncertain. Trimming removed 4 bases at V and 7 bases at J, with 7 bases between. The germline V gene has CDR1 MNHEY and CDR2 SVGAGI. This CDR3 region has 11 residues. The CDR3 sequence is CASSWPPTQYF. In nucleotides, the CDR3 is TGTGCCAGCAGTTGGCCTCCGACCCAGTACTTC.

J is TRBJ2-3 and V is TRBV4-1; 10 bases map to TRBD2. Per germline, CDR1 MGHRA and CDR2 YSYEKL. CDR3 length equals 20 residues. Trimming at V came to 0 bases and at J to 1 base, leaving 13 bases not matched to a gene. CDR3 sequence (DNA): TGCGCCAGCAGCCAAGATCGGGGTAGCGGGAGGCCCCGACGCACAGATACGCAGTATTTT. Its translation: CASSQDRGSGRPRRTDTQYF.

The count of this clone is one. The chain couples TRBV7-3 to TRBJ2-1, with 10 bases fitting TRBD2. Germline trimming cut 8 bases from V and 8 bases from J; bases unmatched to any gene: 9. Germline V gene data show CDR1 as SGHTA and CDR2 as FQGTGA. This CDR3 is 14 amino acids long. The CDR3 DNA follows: TGTGCCAGCGGATTAGCGGGAGGTATGGATGAGCAGTTCTTC. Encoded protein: CASGLAGGMDEQFF.

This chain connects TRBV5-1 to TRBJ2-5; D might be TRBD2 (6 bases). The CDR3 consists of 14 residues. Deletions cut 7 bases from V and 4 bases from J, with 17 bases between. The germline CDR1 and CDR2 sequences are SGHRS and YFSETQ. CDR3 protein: CASAAGTGVETQYF. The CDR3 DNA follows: TGCGCCAGCGCTGCGGGAACAGGTGTAGAGACCCAGTACTTC.